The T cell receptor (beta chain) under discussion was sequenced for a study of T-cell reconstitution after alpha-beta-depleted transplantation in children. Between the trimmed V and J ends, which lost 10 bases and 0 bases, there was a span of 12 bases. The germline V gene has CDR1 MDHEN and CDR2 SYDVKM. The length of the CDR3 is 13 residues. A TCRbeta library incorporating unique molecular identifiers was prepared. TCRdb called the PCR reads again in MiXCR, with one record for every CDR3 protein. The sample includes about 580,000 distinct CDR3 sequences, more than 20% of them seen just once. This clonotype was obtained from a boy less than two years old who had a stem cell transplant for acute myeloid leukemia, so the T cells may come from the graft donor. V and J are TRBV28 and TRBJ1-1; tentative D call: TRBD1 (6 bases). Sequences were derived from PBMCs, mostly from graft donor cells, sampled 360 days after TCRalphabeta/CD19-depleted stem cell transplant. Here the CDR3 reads CATEDSMNTEAFF. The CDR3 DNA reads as TGTGCCACCGAGGACAGCATGAACACTGAAGCTTTCTTT.